Following are 15 T cell receptor beta chains from one sample sequenced in a study of cytotoxic CD8 clonotypes in ibrutinib-treated CLL. Profiled with immunoSEQ multiplex PCR; TCRdb holds only in-frame clones, not every one. The sample has about 57,000 clones; approximately 60% are singletons. This sample comprised PBMCs, obtained after 24 months of ibrutinib treatment. The receptors stem from a human donor with chronic lymphocytic leukemia.

The DNA for the CDR3 is TGTGCCAGCAGCCCTGTGGTGGCCGGGGAGCTGTTTTTT. Translation gives CASSPVVAGELFF. The chain employs TRBV9 and TRBJ2-2; D gene unclear. V dropped 4 bases and J dropped 6 bases, with 10 bases sitting between them. This CDR3 comprises 13 residues. The germline V gene has CDR1 SGDLS and CDR2 YYNGEE.

This chain links TRBV7-8 with TRBJ1-2; 9 bases fit TRBD1. V shed 0 bases, J shed 0 bases, and the junction held 8 bases outside the gene matches. The V gene's germline CDR1 is SGHVS and CDR2 FQNEAQ. This CDR3 contains 18 residues. DNA of the CDR3: TGTGCCAGCAGCTTAGCCGGGACAGGGACTTTAGCTAACTATGGCTACACCTTC. It codes for CASSLAGTGTLANYGYTF.

The chain couples TRBV18 to TRBJ2-1; D is unresolved. Per the germline V gene, CDR1 is KGHSH and CDR2 is LQKENI. CDR3 length: 13 residues. Trimming left V 3 bases short and J 1 base short, with 4 bases between. As DNA, the CDR3 is TGTGCCAGCTCACCTAGTTCCTACAATGAGCAGTTCTTC. Translated: CASSPSSYNEQFF.

The rearrangement joins TRBV28 to TRBJ1-2, with 7 bases that match TRBD1. Trimming at V came to 7 bases and at J to 1 base, leaving 6 bases not matched to a gene. The CDR3 loop spans 14 amino acids. Germline CDR1 and CDR2: MDHEN and SYDVKM. This CDR3 reads CASTPGGGNYGYTF. The CDR3 nucleotides read TGTGCCAGCACCCCAGGGGGGGGTAACTATGGCTACACCTTC.

The V call is TRBV7-2, the J call TRBJ2-7; TRBD2 matches at 9 bases. The V gene's germline CDR1 is SGHTA and CDR2 FQGNSA. Trimming cost V 0 bases and J 2 bases; bases outside gene matches: 11. This CDR3 has 18 residues. CDR3 nucleotides: TGTGCCAGCAGCTTAGCTCAACAGATAGCGGGGGCCACCTACGAGCAGTACGTC. Its translation is CASSLAQQIAGATYEQYV.

V and J are TRBV7-2 and TRBJ2-5; D gene unclear. Trimming shortened V by 3 bases and J by 7 bases, and 18 bases separated the two germline ends. From germline, CDR1 is SGHTA and CDR2 FQGNSA. The CDR3 sequence is 15 residues long. The CDR3 loop is CASSLEPLVQWTQYF. For the CDR3, the DNA is TGTGCCAGCAGCTTGGAGCCTTTGGTTCAATGGACCCAGTACTTC.

Only a few counts were recorded for this clone. The genes are TRBV9 and TRBJ2-1; 8 nucleotides match TRBD2. CDR1 is SGDLS and CDR2 is YYNGEE in the germline V gene. V trimming: 2 bases; J trimming: 5 bases; junction bases outside the gene matches: 3. This CDR3 region has 14 residues. CDR3 nucleotides: TGTGCCAGCAGCGTGAGCGGGAGTAACAATGAGCAGTTCTTC. It translates to CASSVSGSNNEQFF.

This clone was detected ten times or more. The V call is TRBV6-1, the J call TRBJ1-4; D is uncertain. CDR3 length: 15 amino acids. CDR1 and CDR2 from the germline V gene are MNHNS and SASEGT. V lost 3 bases, J lost 8 bases, and 16 bases lay in between. Here the CDR3 DNA reads TGTGCCAGCAGTGAGAGCCTCGGTCGGGAGGAAAAACTGTTTTTT. It translates to CASSESLGREEKLFF.

The gene calls are TRBV7-2 and TRBJ1-2, with D unresolved. The CDR3 consists of 14 residues. Deletions cut 5 bases from V and 0 bases from J, with 10 bases between. Germline CDR1 SGHTA, CDR2 FQGNSA. The CDR3 nucleotides read TGTGCCAGCAGCCGTGATGACGCTAACTATGGCTACACCTTC. This gives the protein CASSRDDANYGYTF.

The gene calls are TRBV7-9 and TRBJ2-5; the D gene is possibly TRBD2 (5 bases). V was shortened by 2 bases and J by 5 bases, with 12 bases between the two germline ends. In germline, CDR1 is SEHNR, CDR2 FQNEAQ (reference sequence). This CDR3 has 14 amino acids. In DNA, the CDR3 is TGTGCCAGCAGCTTAACGCGGGTTTGGGAGACCCAGTACTTC. Protein: CASSLTRVWETQYF.

The chain is built from TRBV28 and TRBJ2-7, with D possibly matching TRBD1 (7 bases). CDR1 and CDR2 from the germline V gene are MDHEN and SYDVKM. Trimming took off 5 bases at V and 3 bases at J, with 14 bases between the two ends. The CDR3 covers 14 residues. DNA for the CDR3: TGTGCCAGCAGTCTTTACCAGGGGGGCTACGAGCAGTACTTC. Protein sequence: CASSLYQGGYEQYF.

The J gene is TRBJ1-6, the V gene TRBV30; 10 bases fit TRBD1. With V trimmed by 4 bases and J by 10 bases, 10 bases remained unmatched. Germline CDR1 GTSNPN, CDR2 SVGIG (reference sequence). The CDR3 contains 15 residues. The CDR3 sequence is CAWTKPGQGSSPLHF. The CDR3 bases are TGTGCCTGGACAAAACCGGGACAGGGGTCCTCACCCCTCCACTTT.

The rearrangement joins TRBV7-9 to TRBJ2-5; D is unclear. The V end lost 1 base, the J end lost 8 bases, and 5 bases lay between the germline ends. CDR1 SEHNR and CDR2 FQNEAQ come from the germline V gene (reference sequence). CDR3 length: 11 residues. For the CDR3, the DNA is TGTGCCAGCAGCTTAGAGTCTACCCAGTACTTC. This codes for CASSLESTQYF.

In this sample, this clone turned up once. The chain recombines TRBV7-9 with TRBJ2-3; TRBD2 might be the D (7 bases). Between the trimmed V and J ends, which lost 3 bases and 5 bases, there was a span of 21 bases. This CDR3 contains 17 residues. Germline CDR1 and CDR2: SEHNR and FQNEAQ (reference sequence). Written as DNA, the CDR3 is TGTGCCAGCAGCTTGCCCGCCAGCGGGACACGGAGAGATACGCAGTATTTT. Translated: CASSLPASGTRRDTQYF. The variable domain in full, completed from reference TRBV7-9 and TRBJ2-3, reads DTGVSQNPRHKITKRGQNVTFRCDPISEHNRLYWYRQTLGQGPEFLTYFQNEAQLEKSRLLSDRFSAERPKGSFSTLEIQRTEQGDSAMYLCASSLPASGTRRDTQYFGPGTRLTVL.

This sequence joins TRBV6-6 and TRBJ1-1, with TRBD1 matching over 7 bases. Trimming removed 5 bases from V and 7 bases from J; junction bases left unmatched: 16. This CDR3 spans 16 amino acids. Germline CDR1 is MNHNY and CDR2 is SVGAGI (reference sequence). In DNA, the CDR3 is TGTGCCAGCAGTCCGACCCGGGACAGCGCGATAATTGAAGCTTTCTTT. Its translation is CASSPTRDSAIIEAFF.